The source of this T cell receptor (beta chain) is a study of blood T cells in healthy people across ages. Study-level background: Template switching recovered approximately one barcoded beta molecule for every two T cells.

With a J-beta primer mix and a sample-barcoded 5' primer, a second PCR ran roughly 6 to 11 cycles. TCRdb recomputed calls from the 5' RACE reads with MiXCR, one row per CDR3 protein. The table lists 1.5 million to 2 million distinct CDR3 sequences, 28% of them singletons. The length of the CDR3 is 15 residues. The germline CDR1 and CDR2 sequences are SNHLY and FYNNEI. V gave up 7 bases and J gave up 3 bases, with 18 bases separating them. Study-level results: Both higher diversity and more naive CD4+ cells marked long-lived donors when set against aged donors. The study regarded diversity estimates from one million T cells as underestimates. Observed TCR beta diversity per million T cells went down as age went up. This fall followed a roughly linear course with age.

As concerns this clonotype: What it binds is unknown.

The genes are TRBV2 and TRBJ2-5; possibly TRBD2 for D (6 bases). The sequence was obtained from a woman aged 25-40 years in good health. Sequencing was done on a sample of blood. CDR3 residues: CASTLRGLAEETQYF. DNA of the CDR3: TGTGCCAGCACTCTTCGGGGACTGGCGGAAGAGACCCAGTACTTC.